One sample yielded the 27 T cell receptor beta chains listed below, sequenced in a study of blood T cell repertoires in COVID-19. The repertoire was sequenced with immunoSEQ multiplex PCR; TCRdb's copy has only in-frame clones and lacks some. The sample includes about 120,000 clones, about three quarters of them seen just once. Sequenced: peripheral blood. Receptors were obtained from a human donor with acute or convalescent COVID-19. The donor label of this sample is uncertain.

The rearrangement joins TRBV19 to TRBJ1-5; tentative D call: TRBD1 (6 bases). The ends were cut back, 6 bases at V and 2 bases at J, with 17 bases in the middle. Germline values: CDR1 LNHDA, CDR2 SQIVND (reference sequence). This CDR3 has 16 residues. This CDR3 reads CASRGSGRGGNQPQHF. The CDR3 nucleotides read TGTGCCAGTAGAGGCTCGGGCAGGGGTGGCAATCAGCCCCAGCATTTT.

This clone has just a few counts. The chain has TRBV7-8 and TRBJ2-3, with 12 bases identical to TRBD2. Per germline, CDR1 SGHVS and CDR2 FQNEAQ. This CDR3 has 18 amino acids. Losses at the gene ends were 1 base for V and 7 bases for J; bases not matched to a gene: 12. DNA for the CDR3: TGTGCCAGCAGCTTAGATGCGGCTAGCGGGGGGGCCGGGAATACGCAGTATTTT. It translates to CASSLDAASGGAGNTQYF. The complete variable domain, with remaining parts taken from reference TRBV7-8 and TRBJ2-3, reads GAGVSQSPRYKVAKRGQDVALRCDPISGHVSLFWYQQALGQGPEFLTYFQNEAQLDKSGLPSDRFFAERPEGSVSTLKIQRTQQEDSAVYLCASSLDAASGGAGNTQYFGPGTRLTVL.

This chain joins TRBV5-6 and TRBJ2-7; a possible D gene is TRBD2 (6 bases). The CDR3 is 13 amino acids. V was clipped by 4 bases and J by 9 bases, with 17 bases between them. Germline-derived CDR1 and CDR2 are SGHDT and YYEEEE. CDR3 sequence: CASSPGVGGGQYV. CDR3 DNA: TGTGCCAGCAGCCCGGGGGTGGGGGGTGGGCAGTACGTC.

This clone was detected only a few times. The rearrangement joins TRBV7-8 to TRBJ1-1, with D possibly matching TRBD1 (6 bases). The length of the CDR3 is 14 residues. Trimming stripped 5 bases from V and 2 bases from J, with 12 bases between. Germline loops: CDR1 SGHVS, CDR2 FQNEAQ. The CDR3 is CASSDQDSNTEAFF. The DNA for the CDR3 is TGTGCCAGCAGCGACCAGGACAGTAACACTGAAGCTTTCTTT.

The chain couples TRBV11-2 to TRBJ1-2; TRBD1 matches 8 bases. V lost 5 bases to trimming and J lost 7 bases; unmatched junction nucleotides: 3. This CDR3 region has 12 residues. From germline, CDR1 is SGHAT and CDR2 FQNNGV. The CDR3 region has the DNA TGTGCCAGCAGCCCTGGACAGGGTGGCTACACCTTC. Translating gives CASSPGQGGYTF.

The chain uses TRBV19 and TRBJ2-1; 9 bases align to TRBD1. V gave up 5 bases and J gave up 6 bases; unmatched junction bases: 11. This CDR3 contains 16 residues. Germline V CDR1 and CDR2: LNHDA, SQIVND (reference sequence). As DNA, the CDR3 is TGTGCCAGTAGTCCTCTCACCGGGACAGGGCTCAATGAGCAGTTCTTC. Protein product: CASSPLTGTGLNEQFF.

This rearrangement joins TRBV7-8 to TRBJ2-7, with a weak D call TRBD1 (6 bases). V was shortened by 1 base and J by 2 bases, with 9 bases between the two germline ends. The CDR3 runs 14 residues. Germline CDR1 SGHVS, CDR2 FQNEAQ. The CDR3 loop reads CASSLVGQTYEQYF. The CDR3 DNA follows: TGTGCCAGCAGCTTAGTCGGACAGACCTACGAGCAGTACTTC.

This chain uses TRBV11-2 with TRBJ2-3, with a tentative D call TRBD1 (5 bases). CDR3 size: 13 residues. V was trimmed by 1 base and J by 11 bases, leaving 13 bases between them. Germline V gene lookup returns CDR1 SGHAT and CDR2 FQNNGV. CDR3 in amino acids: CASSLALQGVQYF. The DNA of the CDR3 is TGTGCCAGCAGCTTAGCCCTGCAGGGCGTGCAGTATTTT.

This clone was detected many times. V gene TRBV6-4 combines with J gene TRBJ1-1, with 8 bases matching TRBD1. The CDR3 runs to 14 residues. Germline loops: CDR1 MRHNA, CDR2 SNTAGT. Germline trimming cut 6 bases from V and 4 bases from J; bases unmatched to any gene: 7. Here the CDR3 reads CASRDTDRGTEAFF. As DNA, the CDR3 is TGTGCCAGCAGAGACACCGACAGGGGCACTGAAGCTTTCTTT.

The chain is built from TRBV4-1 and TRBJ2-4; 9 positions match TRBD1. Per the germline V gene, CDR1 is MGHRA and CDR2 is YSYEKL. The CDR3 has 17 residues. The V gene end was trimmed by 5 bases and the J gene end by 6 bases; junction bases not matched to a gene: 14. CDR3 sequence (DNA): TGCGCCAGCAGCGCATCAGGTTCGGGACAGGGAGGAAACATTCAGTACTTC. Protein: CASSASGSGQGGNIQYF.

This clone was picked up a small number of times. The rearrangement links TRBV5-8 to TRBJ2-7, with TRBD1 identical over 8 bases. CDR1 and CDR2 from the germline V gene are SGHTS and YDEGEE. Unmatched junction bases numbered 8, after V lost 2 bases and J lost 7 bases. This CDR3 has 14 residues. The CDR3 DNA is TGTGCCAGCAGCTTAGGACAGGGAACGGGGGAGCAGTACGTC. It translates to CASSLGQGTGEQYV.

This clone was seen only a few times. The chain has TRBV11-2 and TRBJ2-2; TRBD1 aligns across 7 bases. Losses at the gene ends were 4 bases for V and 0 bases for J; bases not matched to a gene: 5. This CDR3 is 16 amino acids long. Germline CDR1 and CDR2: SGHAT and FQNNGV. CDR3 DNA: TGTGCCAGCAGCTCACAGGGGTTCACGAACACCGGGGAGCTGTTTTTT. Amino acids: CASSSQGFTNTGELFF.

This chain links TRBV20-1 with TRBJ1-2; 7 bases fit TRBD1. The CDR3 covers 13 residues. V dropped 3 bases and J dropped 6; count of bases not matched to a gene: 7. Germline-derived CDR1 and CDR2 are DFQATT and SNEGSKA (reference sequence). This CDR3 is CSASGDRANGYTF. CDR3 DNA: TGCAGTGCTAGTGGCGACAGGGCGAATGGCTACACCTTC.

A few counts support this clone. The chain has TRBV29-1 and TRBJ2-4; the match to TRBD2 covers 8 bases. CDR3 size: 13 residues. CDR1 is SQVTM, CDR2 ANQGSEA, per germline. The V segment lost 7 bases and the J segment 5 bases; nucleotides outside the gene matches: 7. CDR3 sequence: CSAGGAAENIQYF. As DNA, the CDR3 is TGCAGCGCCGGGGGGGCCGCGGAAAACATTCAGTACTTC.

The chain links TRBV7-2 to TRBJ2-3; 10 nucleotides agree with TRBD2. Germline lookup yields CDR1 SGHTA and CDR2 FQGNSA. With V trimmed by 5 bases and J by 5 bases, 7 bases remained unmatched. CDR3 length equals 15 residues. DNA of the CDR3: TGTGCCAGCAGCCTCCAAGCGGGGGGGCAAGATACGCAGTATTTT. It encodes CASSLQAGGQDTQYF.

This clone occurred a few times. This chain connects TRBV24-1 to TRBJ2-1; 10 nucleotides line up with TRBD1. The CDR3 consists of 14 residues. Trimming at V came to 5 bases and at J to 8 bases, leaving 5 bases not matched to a gene. In germline, CDR1 is KGHDR, CDR2 SFDVKD. CDR3 DNA: TGTGCCACCAGTGCCCTGACAGGGGGCTATGAGCAGTTCTTC. Amino acid sequence: CATSALTGGYEQFF.

J is TRBJ2-5 and V is TRBV7-2, with a weak D call TRBD2 (7 bases). The V gene lost 1 base and the J gene lost 6 bases, with 21 bases spanning the gap. There are 17 residues in the CDR3. Germline loops: CDR1 SGHTA, CDR2 FQGNSA. CDR3 amino acids: CASSLVLVVGGAQTQYF. The CDR3 DNA reads TGTGCCAGCAGCTTAGTGCTCGTGGTGGGGGGGGCCCAGACCCAGTACTTC.

The chain couples TRBV15 to TRBJ1-2; unclear D gene. Trimming took off 7 bases at V and 5 bases at J, with 20 bases between the two ends. The CDR3 runs 15 residues. From germline, CDR1 is LNHNV and CDR2 YYDKDF (reference sequence). CDR3: CATTFGPVSLYGYTF. The CDR3 DNA sequence: TGTGCCACCACTTTTGGCCCCGTCTCCCTTTATGGCTACACCTTC.

CDR3: CSVPRENTGELFF. For the CDR3, the DNA is TGCAGCGTTCCCAGGGAGAACACCGGGGAGCTGTTTTTT. The chain couples TRBV29-1 to TRBJ2-2; possible D gene TRBD1, 5 bases. The germline gives CDR1 SQVTM, CDR2 ANQGSEA. This CDR3 is 13 amino acids long. Trimming took off 5 bases at V and 1 base at J, with 8 bases between the two ends.

The rearrangement joins TRBV27 to TRBJ2-3; weak D call: TRBD1 (7 bases). Looked up from germline, CDR1 is MNHEY and CDR2 is SMNVEV (reference sequence). Trimming took off 7 bases at V and 6 bases at J, with 17 bases between the two ends. The CDR3 is 14 amino acids. CDR3 sequence: CASNRQGGRDTQYF. The CDR3 DNA reads as TGTGCCAGCAACAGACAGGGTGGGAGGGATACGCAGTATTTT.

V gene TRBV19 combines with J gene TRBJ2-7; 12 bases align to TRBD2. The junction had 5 bases not matched to a gene; V was cut back by 3 bases and J by 2 bases. Germline CDR1 reads LNHDA; CDR2 reads SQIVND (reference sequence). This CDR3 is 16 amino acids long. The CDR3 region is CASSITSGGFPYEQYV. The CDR3 DNA reads TGTGCCAGTAGTATCACTAGCGGGGGGTTTCCCTACGAGCAGTACGTC.

Only a few counts were recorded for this clone. The V and J genes are TRBV6-5 and TRBJ1-2; 7 bases are a match to TRBD1. Germline-derived CDR1 and CDR2 are MNHEY and SVGAGI. This CDR3 comprises 15 residues. V lost 6 bases, J lost 2 bases, and 9 bases stayed unmatched. CDR3 loop: CASRPGTALNYGYTF. CDR3 DNA: TGTGCCAGCAGACCCGGGACAGCCCTAAACTATGGCTACACCTTC.

This rearrangement joins TRBV30 to TRBJ2-5; TRBD2 matches at 11 bases. Germline CDR1 and CDR2: GTSNPN and SVGIG (reference sequence). With 0 bases clipped from V and 2 bases from J, the junction kept 5 bases outside the gene matches. The CDR3 has 16 residues. Here the CDR3 DNA reads TGTGCCTGGAGTGTGTTAGCGGGGGGGCTTCAAGAGACCCAGTACTTC. Encoded protein: CAWSVLAGGLQETQYF.

This clone is a singleton in its sample. The chain has TRBV7-2 and TRBJ1-5; TRBD1 agrees at 9 bases. This CDR3 spans 17 amino acids. Germline V gives CDR1 SGHTA, CDR2 FQGNSA. After removal of 5 bases from V and 1 base from J, the junction contained 9 bases not matched to a gene. The CDR3 DNA reads as TGTGCCAGCAGCATGACAGGGGGGGTTTTCAGCAATCAGCCCCAGCATTTT. Translated: CASSMTGGVFSNQPQHF.

The table lists this clone with a count of one. This chain uses TRBV5-1 with TRBJ2-7, with a tentative D call TRBD1 (6 bases). V was pared by 1 base and J by 0 bases, with 8 bases between. This CDR3 contains 14 residues. Germline V lookup: CDR1 SGHRS, CDR2 YFSETQ. CDR3 sequence: CASSLQGFSYEQYF. The CDR3 nucleotides read TGCGCCAGCAGCTTGCAGGGGTTCTCCTACGAGCAGTACTTC.

V is TRBV4-1 and J is TRBJ2-4; 8 bases align to TRBD1. V lost 2 bases to trimming and J lost 0 bases; unmatched junction nucleotides: 6. The germline V gene has CDR1 MGHRA and CDR2 YSYEKL. The CDR3 spans 17 residues. The CDR3 nucleotides are TGCGCCAGCAGCCAATCCTACAGGGGGTTAGCCAAAAACATTCAGTACTTC. Protein: CASSQSYRGLAKNIQYF.

CDR3 bases: TGTGCCTGGAGTGTACTGCGGGGGCCGCAAGAGACCCAGTACTTC. Its translation: CAWSVLRGPQETQYF. V gene TRBV30 combines with J gene TRBJ2-5; TRBD2 might be the D (7 bases). Trimming removed 0 bases at V and 2 bases at J, with 13 bases between. The germline V gene encodes CDR1 GTSNPN and CDR2 SVGIG (reference sequence). CDR3 size: 15 residues.